A single sample is the source of the 21 T cell receptor beta chains below, sequenced in a study of T cells expressing NK-cell markers. TCRdb re-called the 5' RACE reads and catalogs CDR3 proteins one per entry, DNA excluded. The sample holds approximately 460,000 distinct CDR3 sequences. Sequenced material: blood T cells: a sorted CD56 or NKG2C T cell subset, CD4+ or CD8+ T cells, or bulk PBMC T cells (not recorded which). All receptors come from a woman aged 18 to 75 in good health.

The J gene is TRBJ2-3, the V gene TRBV6-2 or TRBV6-3; TCRdb outputs TRBD2, but without DNA this stays unchecked. The germline V gene encodes CDR1 MNHEY and CDR2 SVGEGT. CDR3 length equals 20 residues. The CDR3 spells CASSYYTGLAGGQSTDTQYF.

The CDR3 is CASSTDWLAGPYEQYF. This sequence joins TRBV19 and TRBJ2-7; with no DNA, the TCRdb D assignment of TRBD2 cannot be verified. Per germline, CDR1 LNHDA and CDR2 SQIVND (reference sequence). The CDR3 length is 16 residues.

The chain joins TRBV12-3 or TRBV12-4 to TRBJ1-2. The CDR3 sequence is 14 residues long. The CDR3 reads CASSQSGASYGYTF.

The chain is built from TRBV6-5 and TRBJ2-1; no DNA is available, so the TRBD1 call from TCRdb remains unchecked. This CDR3 comprises 16 residues. Per germline, CDR1 MNHEY and CDR2 SVGAGI. CDR3 amino acids: CASSYGGVGQAHEQFF.

The chain joins TRBV5-1 to TRBJ2-5. This CDR3 is 12 amino acids long. CDR1 and CDR2 (germline): SGHRS, YFSETQ. CDR3: CASSLDGQTQYF.

The V call is TRBV29-1, the J call TRBJ2-7. Germline V lookup: CDR1 SQVTM, CDR2 ANQGSEA. The CDR3 is 12 amino acids. This CDR3 reads CSVTKDDNEQYF.

This rearrangement joins TRBV11-2 to TRBJ2-3; with no DNA, the TCRdb D assignment of TRBD1 cannot be verified. This CDR3 has 16 residues. CDR1 and CDR2 (germline): SGHAT, FQNNGV. This CDR3 reads CASSLTGGRGTDTQYF.

The chain carries TRBV4-2 and TRBJ2-1; TCRdb lists TRBD1, though no DNA is available to test this call. The CDR3 is made up of 14 amino acids. Looked up from germline, CDR1 is LGHNA and CDR2 is YNFKEQ. CDR3 region: CASSPGFPVDEQFF.

The rearrangement joins TRBV12-3 or TRBV12-4 to TRBJ1-2; TCRdb gives TRBD1 as the D gene, but with no DNA this cannot be confirmed. CDR3 length: 11 amino acids. CDR3 protein: CASRYRDGYTF.

This chain's CDR3 is CASSLGGQSGANVLTF. V gene TRBV7-2 combines with J gene TRBJ2-6. The CDR3 runs 16 residues. Per the germline V gene, CDR1 is SGHTA and CDR2 is FQGNSA.

This chain joins TRBV2 and TRBJ2-3; as DNA is missing, the TRBD1 call by TCRdb cannot be tested. The CDR3 totals 17 residues. Germline assignment: CDR1 SNHLY and CDR2 FYNNEI. CDR3 residues: CASNEGSGQGGTDTQYF. Drawing the rest from reference TRBV2 and TRBJ2-3, the complete variable domain is EPEVTQTPSHQVTQMGQEVILRCVPISNHLYFYWYRQILGQKVEFLVSFYNNEISEKSEIFDDQFSVERPDGSNFTLKIRSTKLEDSAMYFCASNEGSGQGGTDTQYFGPGTRLTVL.

The chain couples TRBV20-1 to TRBJ2-7; TCRdb indicates TRBD2, and absent DNA this call remains unverified. The V gene's germline CDR1 is DFQATT and CDR2 SNEGSKA (reference sequence). There are 15 residues in the CDR3. The CDR3 sequence is CSAKRATSGAYEQYF.

The genes are TRBV2 and TRBJ2-7; TCRdb gives TRBD1 as the D gene, but with no DNA this cannot be confirmed. Germline V CDR1 and CDR2: SNHLY, FYNNEI. CDR3 length: 14 residues. The CDR3 reads CASLRGQVNDEQYF.

The V call is TRBV6-6, the J call TRBJ2-5; no DNA is available, so the TRBD2 call from TCRdb remains unchecked. CDR3 length: 13 amino acids. The germline V gene encodes CDR1 MNHNY and CDR2 SVGAGI (reference sequence). The CDR3 reads CAGQAGWDETQYF.

This chain connects TRBV6-5 to TRBJ2-3; no DNA is available, so the TRBD2 call from TCRdb remains unchecked. The CDR3 totals 15 residues. CDR1 MNHEY and CDR2 SVGAGI come from the germline V gene. This CDR3 is CASSYSTSGGDTQYF.

This sequence joins TRBV10-3 and TRBJ1-5; the D call of TRBD1 rests on TCRdb alone, since no DNA is present to check it. Germline values: CDR1 ENHRY, CDR2 SYGVKD. The CDR3 has 14 residues. The CDR3: CAIRDDRAGQPQHF.

The chain is built from TRBV6-2 or TRBV6-3 and TRBJ2-2. Germline V gives CDR1 MNHEY, CDR2 SVGEGT. The CDR3 sequence is 15 residues long. The CDR3 loop is CASSVTRIGAWELFF.

The rearrangement uses TRBV15 and TRBJ1-3. The CDR3 is 14 residues long. Germline CDR1 is LNHNV and CDR2 is YYDKDF (reference sequence). This CDR3 is CATSSRGFRGTIYF.

The chain uses TRBV7-2 and TRBJ2-1. From germline, CDR1 is SGHTA and CDR2 FQGNSA. The CDR3 has 15 amino acids. This chain's CDR3 is CASSLVDVLGNEQFF.

The gene calls are TRBV5-5 and TRBJ1-1; as DNA is missing, the TRBD1 call by TCRdb cannot be tested. The CDR3 has 15 amino acids. In germline, CDR1 is SGHKS, CDR2 YYEKEE (reference sequence). The CDR3 protein is CASSFTGGWRTEAFF.

This sequence joins TRBV25-1 and TRBJ2-5; absent DNA, TCRdb's TRBD1 call cannot be checked. Germline V gives CDR1 MGHDK, CDR2 SYGVNS. The CDR3 contains 14 residues. CDR3 protein: CASRRDRSDETQYF.